This paragraph reports one T cell receptor beta chain. The entry originates in a study of OX40 agonist ivuxolimab in advanced cancers. Across the whole study: The study reported partial responses in three patients: one hepatocellular carcinoma, two cutaneous melanoma.

V lost 8 bases and J lost 7, with 17 bases in between. The CDR3 length is 12 residues. Germline V gene lookup returns CDR1 SQVTM and CDR2 ANQGSEA. Only in-frame clones appear in the TCRdb table, and some are missing; sequencing was by immunoSEQ multiplex PCR. The sample shows some 100,000 clones, over 75% of them seen only once. The input for sequencing was CD4+ or CD8+ T cells sorted from blood, taken in a trial of the OX40 agonist ivuxolimab. The rearrangement uses TRBV29-1 and TRBJ2-5; D is perhaps TRBD1 (5 bases). The sequence came from an adult with an advanced solid tumor such as melanoma, head and neck, liver or kidney cancer. In DNA, the CDR3 is TGCAGCTGGGGCGGCCCGACCGGGACCCAGTACTTC. This codes for CSWGGPTGTQYF.